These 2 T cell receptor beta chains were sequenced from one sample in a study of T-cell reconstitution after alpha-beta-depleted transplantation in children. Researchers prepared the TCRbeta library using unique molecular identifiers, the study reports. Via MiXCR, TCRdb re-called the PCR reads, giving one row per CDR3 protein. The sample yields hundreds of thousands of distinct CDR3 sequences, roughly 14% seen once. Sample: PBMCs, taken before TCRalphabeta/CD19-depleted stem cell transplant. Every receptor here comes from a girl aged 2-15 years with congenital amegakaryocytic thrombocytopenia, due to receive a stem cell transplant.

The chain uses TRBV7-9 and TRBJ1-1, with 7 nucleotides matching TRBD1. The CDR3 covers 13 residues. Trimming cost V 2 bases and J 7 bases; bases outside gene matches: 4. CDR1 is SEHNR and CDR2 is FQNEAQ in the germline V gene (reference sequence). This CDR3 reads CASSLMAGGEAFF. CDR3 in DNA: TGTGCCAGCAGCTTAATGGCAGGGGGTGAAGCTTTCTTT.

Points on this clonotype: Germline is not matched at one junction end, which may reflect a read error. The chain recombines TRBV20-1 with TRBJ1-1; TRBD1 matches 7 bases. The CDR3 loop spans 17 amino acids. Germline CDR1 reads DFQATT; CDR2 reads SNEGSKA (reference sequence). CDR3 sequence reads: CCARDWSTGTENTEAFF. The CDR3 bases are TGCTGTGCTAGAGATTGGTCGACCGGGACAGAGAACACTGAAGCTTTCTTT.